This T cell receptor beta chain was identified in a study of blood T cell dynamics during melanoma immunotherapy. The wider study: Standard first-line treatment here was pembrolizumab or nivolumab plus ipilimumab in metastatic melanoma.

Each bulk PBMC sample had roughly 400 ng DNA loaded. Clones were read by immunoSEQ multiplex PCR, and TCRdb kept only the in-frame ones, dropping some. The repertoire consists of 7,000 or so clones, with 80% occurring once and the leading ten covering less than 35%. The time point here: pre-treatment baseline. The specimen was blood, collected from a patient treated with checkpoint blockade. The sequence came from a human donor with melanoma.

CDR3 region: CSVMTGAGNTIYF. CDR3 sequence (DNA): TGCAGCGTTATGACAGGGGCCGGAAACACCATATATTTT. V is TRBV29-1 and J is TRBJ1-3, with 8 bases identical to TRBD1. The CDR3 extends over 13 amino acids. Unmatched junction bases numbered 4, after V lost 5 bases and J lost 4 bases. Germline lookup yields CDR1 SQVTM and CDR2 ANQGSEA.